This T cell receptor (beta chain) originates from a study of blood T cell repertoires in COVID-19. Recruitment covered about two dozen US areas and drew participants whose ages spanned roughly 18 to 90 years. Cohorts were determined from participant-reported clinical history. Recovered status applied to Cohort 3 donors who had two consecutive negative PCRs. It also applied to those with clearance or with symptom resolution. CDR3 length equals 16 residues. Germline CDR1 MDHEN, CDR2 SYDVKM. Trimming removed 6 bases from V and 4 bases from J; junction bases left unmatched: 14. As originally analysed: Quantification of nucleated cells was approximated via reference gene primer amplification. Data came from immunoSEQ multiplex PCR; TCRdb stores just in-frame clones and leaves some out. That table supplies the V and J calls and clone size; D and trimming were determined from the DNA. Of roughly 130,000 clones in the sample, roughly 89% were seen once.

Sample: PBMCs or T cells enriched from blood (not recorded which). The TCR was taken from a woman aged 25-40 years who had recovered from COVID-19. The chain has TRBV28 and TRBJ2-7; 8 bases map to TRBD2. The CDR3 sequence is CASRAQAGASPYEQYF. The CDR3 nucleotides are TGTGCCAGCAGGGCCCAAGCGGGAGCGAGTCCTTACGAGCAGTACTTC.